This is a list of T cell receptor beta chains from one sample in a study of T-cell reconstitution after alpha-beta-depleted transplantation in children. TCRdb passed the PCR reads through MiXCR, listing each CDR3 protein once. This sample yields 240,000 or so distinct CDR3 sequences, of which around 12% are seen a single time; approximately 2.9% belongs to the top ten. The source was PBMCs from the stem cell graft donor, collected from the stem cell graft. These receptors all stem from a human donor who donated a stem cell graft to a child with acute lymphoblastic leukemia. The CDR3 runs from the conserved cysteine through the conserved F or W. The D gene is left open where the match is weak. Not every row has a clone size; where given, it reads once, few, many or a size class.

many	TRBV6-2/TRBV6-3	TRBJ2-5	NA	TGTGCCAGCAGCGAACAAGAGACCCAGTACTTC	CASSEQETQYF
NA	TRBV2	TRBJ1-1	TRBD1	TGTGCCAGCAGTGTTTCGACACAGGGGGAGAACACTGAAGCTTTCTTT	CASSVSTQGENTEAFF
many	TRBV20-1	TRBJ1-5	NA	TGCAGTGCTAGAGAGACGACAGCTTTGCAGCATTTT	CSARETTALQHF
many	TRBV18	TRBJ2-7	NA	TGTGCCAGCTCACCACTCATGAGTATTTACGAGCAGTACTTC	CASSPLMSIYEQYF
NA	TRBV5-6	TRBJ2-7	TRBD2	TGTGCCAGCAGCCGTGGACTAGCGGGGGCCTACGAGCAGTACTTC	CASSRGLAGAYEQYF
NA	TRBV5-4	TRBJ2-5	NA	TGTGCCATGAGCTTGGGGAGGCAGGCGATGTACCAAGAGACCCAGTACTTC	CAMSLGRQAMYQETQYF
many	TRBV27	TRBJ2-7	TRBD2	TGTGCCATCCGGGGATCTGCGGGGGGGCAGTACTTC	CAIRGSAGGQYF
many	TRBV7-2	TRBJ2-1	TRBD2	TGTGCCAGCAGCTTACTCTCAGCGGGAGCTTTTGTTGAGCAGTTCTTC	CASSLLSAGAFVEQFF
many	TRBV18	TRBJ1-4	NA	TGTGCCAGCTCACCACAGGCCCCGGGTGGAACTAATGAAAAACTGTTTTTT	CASSPQAPGGTNEKLFF
many	TRBV20-1	TRBJ2-7	NA	TGCAGCTCCGGGTCCTCATACGAGCAGTACTTC	CSSGSSYEQYF
many	TRBV5-1	TRBJ1-1	NA	TGCGCCAGCAGCTACACGCGTAGGACAAGGGAGACTGAAGCTTTCTTT	CASSYTRRTRETEAFF
many	TRBV7-2	TRBJ2-5	NA	TGTGCCAGCAGCTTAGAACGCATAGAGACCCAGTACTTC	CASSLERIETQYF
many	TRBV29-1	TRBJ2-1	TRBD2	TGCAGCGTTGGGCTAGCGGGAGAGTACCAGTTCTTC	CSVGLAGEYQFF
many	TRBV12-5	TRBJ2-7	NA	TGTGCTAGTGGATGGGACGGATCCTACGAGCAGTACTTC	CASGWDGSYEQYF
many	TRBV14	TRBJ2-1	NA	TGTGCCAGCAGCCAAGACTCCTTCGGGTATGAGCAGTTCTTC	CASSQDSFGYEQFF
many	TRBV20-1	TRBJ1-4	TRBD1	TGCAGTGCCCGCCCACCCCACAGGGGGCAAGGTGAAAAACTGTTTTTT	CSARPPHRGQGEKLFF
NA	TRBV7-8	TRBJ2-7	TRBD2	TGTGCCAGCAGCTACGGACTAGCGGGATTCAACTACGAGCAGTACTTC	CASSYGLAGFNYEQYF
many	TRBV7-2	TRBJ2-5	NA	TGTGCCAGCAGTCATGGGTTAAACGGGGAGACCCAGTACTTC	CASSHGLNGETQYF
many	TRBV20-1	TRBJ2-7	TRBD2	TGCAGTGCTAGATTTAGCGGGAGTTCCTACGAGCAGTACTTC	CSARFSGSSYEQYF
many	TRBV28	TRBJ1-1	TRBD1	TGTGCCAGCAGTATGGGACAGCTCAACACTGAAGCTTTCTTT	CASSMGQLNTEAFF
many	TRBV30	TRBJ2-3	TRBD2	TGTGCCTGGAGTTACGGGGGGGCCGGGCCAGATACGCAGTATTTT	CAWSYGGAGPDTQYF
many	TRBV19	TRBJ1-5	NA	TGTGCCAGTAGTCAATTCAATCAGCCCCAGCATTTT	CASSQFNQPQHF
many	TRBV12-3/TRBV12-4	TRBJ2-7	NA	TGTGCCAGCAGGGAGGGGACGAGGTACGAGCAGTACTTC	CASREGTRYEQYF
many	TRBV28	TRBJ2-3	TRBD2	TGTGCCAGCAGTTTAATCAAAGCGGGAGTACGGGGGCCAACGCAGTATTTT	CASSLIKAGVRGPTQYF